Given below is one T cell receptor (beta chain) in context. The antigen remains unidentified. J was trimmed by 3 bases and V by 5 bases; bases with no gene match: 8. Germline V CDR1 and CDR2: SGHVS, FQNEAQ. This CDR3 has 16 amino acids. This sample stems from a study of cytomegalovirus exposure and HLA in healthy donors. For the study at large: HLA-typed donors were the source of about 90 million unique TCRs held in an early data release. Whole-study findings and limits: Analysis was carried out at a later point, and it linked a missense DCLRE1C variant to TCR beta V- and J-gene trimming. Most CMV-associated TCR beta chains were later found to appear HLA-restricted.

Primers: 60 Vbeta forward and 13 Jbeta reverse. Under the authors' procedure: Among the unique TCR beta chains that a later analysis counted, about 81 million in all, roughly 11 million were shared. Profiling relied on immunoSEQ multiplex PCR, and the TCRdb table lists in-frame clones only, not all of them. V and J calls and clone size follow that table, whereas D and trimming were derived from the DNA. This table has 99,000 or so clones, 77% appearing once. Sequences were obtained from PBMCs. The clonotype was recovered from a woman aged 40-49 years in good health and CMV-seropositive. The chain combines TRBV7-8 with TRBJ2-3, with 10 bases matching TRBD2. The CDR3 sequence is CASSPRWGLATDTQYF. In DNA, the CDR3 is TGTGCCAGCAGCCCGCGGTGGGGACTAGCGACAGATACGCAGTATTTT.